The text below deals with one T cell receptor beta chain. Its antigen is not identified. The data belong to a study of OX40 agonist ivuxolimab in advanced cancers. Across the study: Participants, 82.7% male, averaged about 56 years of age, ranging from about 23 to 90.

Germline values: CDR1 LNHDA, CDR2 SQIVND (reference sequence). The ends lost 4 bases at V and 4 bases at J; junction bases unmatched: 3. This CDR3 is 14 amino acids long. Study-wide results and caveats: Among expanded peripheral T cells, antigen specificity went undetermined.

Only in-frame clones appear in the TCRdb table, and some are missing; sequencing was by immunoSEQ multiplex PCR. The profile shows about 32,000 clones, over 60% of them singletons. Autoimmune disease history or systemic immunosuppression was exclusionary. This TCR was sampled from an adult with an advanced solid tumor such as melanoma, head and neck, liver or kidney cancer. This chain connects TRBV19 to TRBJ2-1, with 8 bases aligning to TRBD2. The input for sequencing was CD4+ or CD8+ T cells sorted from blood, taken in a trial of the OX40 agonist ivuxolimab. The CDR3 region has the DNA TGTGCCAGTAGTACCCGGGAGGGATACAATGAGCAGTTCTTC. Amino acid sequence: CASSTREGYNEQFF.